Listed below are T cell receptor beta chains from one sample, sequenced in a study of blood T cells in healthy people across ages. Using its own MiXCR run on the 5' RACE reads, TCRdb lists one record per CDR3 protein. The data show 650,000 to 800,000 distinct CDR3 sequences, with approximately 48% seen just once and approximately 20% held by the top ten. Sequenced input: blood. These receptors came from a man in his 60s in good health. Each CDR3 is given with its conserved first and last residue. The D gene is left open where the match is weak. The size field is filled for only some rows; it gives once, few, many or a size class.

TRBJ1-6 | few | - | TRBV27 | CASSLSGGAGNSPLHF | TGTGCCAGCAGTTTATCGGGGGGGGCGGGAAATTCACCCCTCCACTTT
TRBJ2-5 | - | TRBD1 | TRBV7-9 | CAIGGQGGETQYF | TGTGCCATCGGAGGACAGGGCGGAGAGACCCAGTACTTC
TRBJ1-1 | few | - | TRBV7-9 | CASSAGPGGRMNTEAFF | TGTGCCAGCAGCGCAGGCCCGGGAGGGAGAATGAACACTGAAGCTTTCTTT
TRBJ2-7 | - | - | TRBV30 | CAWSPPDPPIEQYF | TGTGCCTGGAGCCCCCCAGATCCCCCTATCGAGCAGTACTTC
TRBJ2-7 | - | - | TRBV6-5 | CASSRDPGGGGEQYF | TGTGCCAGCAGCCGCGACCCCGGCGGTGGGGGCGAGCAGTACTTC
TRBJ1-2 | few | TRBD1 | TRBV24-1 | CATHPGTDDNYGYTF | TGTGCCACCCACCCCGGGACAGATGATAACTATGGCTACACCTTC
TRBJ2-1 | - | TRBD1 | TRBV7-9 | CASSRGTGIGNEQFF | TGTGCCAGCAGCCGCGGGACAGGGATTGGGAATGAGCAGTTCTTC
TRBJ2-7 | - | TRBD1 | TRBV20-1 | CSAREWGTGDSYEQYF | TGCAGTGCTAGAGAATGGGGGACAGGAGACTCCTACGAGCAGTACTTC
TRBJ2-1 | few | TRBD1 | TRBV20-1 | CSAQPGQGRRNEQFF | TGCAGTGCTCAACCGGGACAGGGGAGACGGAATGAGCAGTTCTTC
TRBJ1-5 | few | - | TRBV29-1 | CSVLDMGQPQHF | TGCAGCGTCTTGGATATGGGGCAGCCCCAGCATTTT
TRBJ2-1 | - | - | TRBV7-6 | CASSLNTGSDEQFF | TGTGCCAGCAGCCTTAATACAGGGTCCGATGAGCAGTTCTTC
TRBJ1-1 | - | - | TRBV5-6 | CASSVEGWAEAFF | TGTGCCAGCAGCGTGGAGGGGTGGGCTGAAGCTTTCTTT
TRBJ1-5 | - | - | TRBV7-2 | CASSLSDTLPQHF | TGTGCCAGCAGCTTATCCGACACCCTGCCCCAGCATTTT
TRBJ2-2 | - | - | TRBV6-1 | CASGGTGELFF | TGTGCCAGCGGGGGAACCGGGGAGCTGTTTTTT
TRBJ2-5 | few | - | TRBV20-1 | CSAPLERETQYF | TGCAGTGCCCCGCTGGAGAGGGAGACCCAGTACTTC
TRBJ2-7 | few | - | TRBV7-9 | CASSLPGDEQYF | TGTGCCAGCAGCCTCCCGGGTGACGAGCAGTACTTC
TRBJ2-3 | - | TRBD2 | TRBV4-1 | CASSQDAGTSGGNTQYF | TGCGCCAGCAGCCAAGATGCCGGGACTAGCGGGGGTAATACGCAGTATTTT
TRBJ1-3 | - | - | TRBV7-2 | CARSRESSGNTIYF | TGTGCCCGCAGCCGCGAGAGCTCTGGAAACACCATATATTTT
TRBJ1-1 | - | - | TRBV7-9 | CASSLGLTDTEAFF | TGTGCCAGCAGCCTAGGATTGACGGACACTGAAGCTTTCTTT
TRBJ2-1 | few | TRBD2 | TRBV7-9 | CASSSSGGAWNEQFF | TGTGCCAGCAGCTCTAGCGGGGGGGCCTGGAATGAGCAGTTCTTC
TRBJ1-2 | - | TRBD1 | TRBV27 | CASSPQGALANYGYTF | TGTGCCAGCAGTCCACAGGGGGCCCTAGCTAACTATGGCTACACCTTC
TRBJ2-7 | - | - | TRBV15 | CATSRQNPPGGYEQYF | TGTGCCACCAGCAGACAAAACCCACCCGGCGGCTACGAGCAGTACTTC